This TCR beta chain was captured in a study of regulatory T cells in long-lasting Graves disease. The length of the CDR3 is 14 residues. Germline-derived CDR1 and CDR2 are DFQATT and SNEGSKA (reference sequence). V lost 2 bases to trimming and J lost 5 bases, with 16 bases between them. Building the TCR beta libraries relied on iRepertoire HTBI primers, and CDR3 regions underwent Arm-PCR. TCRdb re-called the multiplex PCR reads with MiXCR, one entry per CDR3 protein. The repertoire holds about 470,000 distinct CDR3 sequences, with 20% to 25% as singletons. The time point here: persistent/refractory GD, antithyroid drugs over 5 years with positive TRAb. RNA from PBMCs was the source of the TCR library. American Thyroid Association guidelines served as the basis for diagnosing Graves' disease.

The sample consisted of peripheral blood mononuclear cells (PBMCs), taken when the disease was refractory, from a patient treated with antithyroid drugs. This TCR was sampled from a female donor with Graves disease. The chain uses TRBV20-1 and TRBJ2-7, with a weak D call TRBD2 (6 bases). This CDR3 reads CSARTEWRVNEQYF. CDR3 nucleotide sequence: TGCAGTGCTAGAACTGAGTGGAGGGTGAACGAGCAGTACTTC.